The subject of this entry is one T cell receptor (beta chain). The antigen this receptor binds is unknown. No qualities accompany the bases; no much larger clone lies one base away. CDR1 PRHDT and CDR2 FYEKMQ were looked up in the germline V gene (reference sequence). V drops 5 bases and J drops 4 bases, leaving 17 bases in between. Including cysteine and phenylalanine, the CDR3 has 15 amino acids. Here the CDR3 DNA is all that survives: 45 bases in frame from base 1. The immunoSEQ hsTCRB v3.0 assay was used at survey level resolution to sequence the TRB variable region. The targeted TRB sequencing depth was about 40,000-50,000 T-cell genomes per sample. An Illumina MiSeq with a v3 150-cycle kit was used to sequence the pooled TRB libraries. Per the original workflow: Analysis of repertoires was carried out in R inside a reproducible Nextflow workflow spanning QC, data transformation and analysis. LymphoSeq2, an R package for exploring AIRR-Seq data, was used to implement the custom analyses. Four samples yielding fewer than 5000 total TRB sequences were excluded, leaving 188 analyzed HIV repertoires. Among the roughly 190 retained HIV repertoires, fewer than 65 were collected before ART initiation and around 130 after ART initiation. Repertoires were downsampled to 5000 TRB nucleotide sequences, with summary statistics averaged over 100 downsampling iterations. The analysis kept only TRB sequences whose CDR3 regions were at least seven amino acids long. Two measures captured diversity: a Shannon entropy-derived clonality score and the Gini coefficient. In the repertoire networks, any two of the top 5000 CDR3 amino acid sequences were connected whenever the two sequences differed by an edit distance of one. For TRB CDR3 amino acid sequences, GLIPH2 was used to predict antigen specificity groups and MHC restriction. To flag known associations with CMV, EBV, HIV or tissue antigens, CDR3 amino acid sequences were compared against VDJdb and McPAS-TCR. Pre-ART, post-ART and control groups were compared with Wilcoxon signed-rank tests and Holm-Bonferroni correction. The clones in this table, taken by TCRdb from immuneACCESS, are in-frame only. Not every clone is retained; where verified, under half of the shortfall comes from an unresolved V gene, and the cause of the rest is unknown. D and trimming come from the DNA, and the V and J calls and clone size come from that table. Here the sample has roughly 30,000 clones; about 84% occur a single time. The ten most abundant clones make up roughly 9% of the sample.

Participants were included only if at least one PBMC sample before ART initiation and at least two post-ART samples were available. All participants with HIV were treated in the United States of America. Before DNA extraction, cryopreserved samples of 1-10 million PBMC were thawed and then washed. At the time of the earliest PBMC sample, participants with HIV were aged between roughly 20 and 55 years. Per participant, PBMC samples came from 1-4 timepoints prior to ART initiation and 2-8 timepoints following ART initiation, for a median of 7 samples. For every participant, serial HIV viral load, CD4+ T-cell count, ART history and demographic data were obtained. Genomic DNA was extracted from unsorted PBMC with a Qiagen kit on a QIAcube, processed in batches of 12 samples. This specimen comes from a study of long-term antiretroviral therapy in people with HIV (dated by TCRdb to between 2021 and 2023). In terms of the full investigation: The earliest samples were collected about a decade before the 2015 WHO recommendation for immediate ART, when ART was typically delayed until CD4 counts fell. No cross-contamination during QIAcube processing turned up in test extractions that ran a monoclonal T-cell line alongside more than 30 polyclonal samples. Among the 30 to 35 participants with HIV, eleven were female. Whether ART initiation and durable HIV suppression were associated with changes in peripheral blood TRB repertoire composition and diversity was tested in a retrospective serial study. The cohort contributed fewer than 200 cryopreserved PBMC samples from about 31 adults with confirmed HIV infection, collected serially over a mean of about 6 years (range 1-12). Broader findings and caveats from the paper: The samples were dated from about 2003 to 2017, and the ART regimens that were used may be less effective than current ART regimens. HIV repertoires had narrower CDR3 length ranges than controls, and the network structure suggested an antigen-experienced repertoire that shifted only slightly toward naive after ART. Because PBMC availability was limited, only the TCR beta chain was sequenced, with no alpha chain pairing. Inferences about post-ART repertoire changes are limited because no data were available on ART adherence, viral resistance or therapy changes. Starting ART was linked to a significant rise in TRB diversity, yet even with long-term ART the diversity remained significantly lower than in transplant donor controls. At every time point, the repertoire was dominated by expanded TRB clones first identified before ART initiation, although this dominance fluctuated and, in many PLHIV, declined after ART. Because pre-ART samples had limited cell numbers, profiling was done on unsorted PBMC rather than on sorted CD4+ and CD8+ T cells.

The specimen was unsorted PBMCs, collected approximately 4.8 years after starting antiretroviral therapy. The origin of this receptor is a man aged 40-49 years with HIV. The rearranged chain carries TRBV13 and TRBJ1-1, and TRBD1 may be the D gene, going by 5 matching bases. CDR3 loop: CASSPLGQGGTEAFF. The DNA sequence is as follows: TGTGCCAGCAGCCCTCTGGGCCAGGGAGGCACTGAAGCTTTCTTT.